The T cell receptor beta chain described here comes from a study of cytomegalovirus exposure and HLA in healthy donors. The CDR3 runs to 14 residues. V was shortened by 5 bases and J by 0 bases, with 10 bases between the two germline ends. Germline CDR1 SEHNR, CDR2 FQNEAQ (reference sequence). About this clone: As yet, its antigen is unknown.

Vbeta (60) and Jbeta (13) primers were used in the PCR. Some clones are missing from TCRdb's copy, which holds only in-frame ones; the method was immunoSEQ multiplex PCR. Of fewer than 200,000 clones listed, approximately 78% were seen once; the top ten hold approximately 0.78%. Findings and limits, study-wide: A later analysis revealed that TCR association rates differed between HLA loci, peaking at DRB1 and bottoming out at HLA-C.

V is TRBV7-9 and J is TRBJ1-2; a weak D match, TRBD1 (6 bases). This clonotype originated in a woman between 18 and 29 years old in good health and CMV-seronegative. The source material was PBMCs. The CDR3 nucleotides are TGTGCCAGCAGCATAGGGGGGGCTAACTATGGCTACACCTTC. Translated, it gives CASSIGGANYGYTF. The full variable domain, with the rest looked up from reference TRBV7-9 and TRBJ1-2, is DTGVSQNPRHKITKRGQNVTFRCDPISEHNRLYWYRQTLGQGPEFLTYFQNEAQLEKSRLLSDRFSAERPKGSFSTLEIQRTEQGDSAMYLCASSIGGANYGYTFGSGTRLTVV.